Sequencing of this T cell receptor (beta chain) was carried out in a study of blood T cell repertoires in COVID-19. Across the whole study: There were acute and convalescent COVID-19 samples, and they came from the United States, Italy and Spain. PBMCs, B-cell-depleted T cells, or T cells were the source of the cDNA or gDNA that made up the material.

V was shortened by 3 bases and J by 2 bases, with 11 bases between the two germline ends. Looked up from germline, CDR1 is MNHNY and CDR2 is SVGAGI (reference sequence). The CDR3 runs to 14 residues. Clones were sequenced by immunoSEQ multiplex PCR, and TCRdb holds only the in-frame ones, with some missing. Here the sample spans some 230,000 clones, more than 80% being singletons. This receptor was obtained from a man under 40 who had recovered from COVID-19. Sequencing was performed on peripheral blood. The chain has TRBV6-6 and TRBJ2-7, with D perhaps matching TRBD1 (6 bases). CDR3 DNA sequence: TGTGCCAGCAGTTATCACGACAGGACCTACGAGCAGTACTTC. Translated: CASSYHDRTYEQYF.